This TCR beta chain came from a study of blood T cell repertoires in COVID-19. Method: immunoSEQ multiplex PCR; TCRdb's copy keeps in-frame clones and lacks some. In the table there are fewer than 350,000 clones, about nine tenths of which are singletons. This clone was counted once. The receptor comes from a man aged 55 to 70 who had recovered from COVID-19. The sequenced material came from PBMCs or T cells enriched from blood (not recorded which).

The CDR3 sequence: CASSFIREANSPLHF. CDR3 nucleotides: TGCGCCAGCAGCTTTATCAGGGAGGCGAATTCACCCCTCCACTTT. V gene TRBV5-1 combines with J gene TRBJ1-6, with D maybe TRBD1 (5 bases). This CDR3 spans 15 amino acids. The germline V gene has CDR1 SGHRS and CDR2 YFSETQ. V was clipped by 2 bases and J by 7 bases, with 13 bases between them.